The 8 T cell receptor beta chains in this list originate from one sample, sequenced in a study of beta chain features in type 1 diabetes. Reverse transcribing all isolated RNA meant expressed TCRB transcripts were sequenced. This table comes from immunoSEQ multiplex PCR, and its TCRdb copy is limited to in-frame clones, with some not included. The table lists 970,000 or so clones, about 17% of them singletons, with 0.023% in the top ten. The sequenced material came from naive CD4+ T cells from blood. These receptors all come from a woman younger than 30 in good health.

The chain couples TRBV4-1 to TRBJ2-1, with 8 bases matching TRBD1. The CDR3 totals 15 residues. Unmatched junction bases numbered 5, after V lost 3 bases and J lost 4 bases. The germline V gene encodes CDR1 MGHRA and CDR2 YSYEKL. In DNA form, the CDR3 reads TGCGCCAGCAGCCAGAACCGGGACAGGTACAATGAGCAGTTCTTC. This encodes CASSQNRDRYNEQFF.

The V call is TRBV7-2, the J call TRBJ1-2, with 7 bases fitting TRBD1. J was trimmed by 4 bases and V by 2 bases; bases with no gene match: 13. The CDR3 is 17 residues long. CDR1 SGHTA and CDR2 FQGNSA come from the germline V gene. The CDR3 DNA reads TGTGCCAGCAGCTTAAAGGGGGCTCCCCGTCCGATCTATGGCTACACCTTC. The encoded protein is CASSLKGAPRPIYGYTF.

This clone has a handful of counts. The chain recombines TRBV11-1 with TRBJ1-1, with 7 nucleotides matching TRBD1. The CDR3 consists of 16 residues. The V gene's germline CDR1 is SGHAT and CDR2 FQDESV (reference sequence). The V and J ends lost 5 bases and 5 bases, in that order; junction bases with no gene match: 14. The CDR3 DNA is TGTGCCAGCAGCCCCGCGGGGGGCAGGGGGAAGACTGAAGCTTTCTTT. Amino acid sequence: CASSPAGGRGKTEAFF.

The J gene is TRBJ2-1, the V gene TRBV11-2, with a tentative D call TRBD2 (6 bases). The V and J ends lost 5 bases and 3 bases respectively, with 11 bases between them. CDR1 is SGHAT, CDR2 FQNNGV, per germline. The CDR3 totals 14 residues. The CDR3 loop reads CASSRDFIYNEQFF. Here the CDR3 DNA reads TGTGCCAGCAGCCGGGACTTCATCTACAATGAGCAGTTCTTC. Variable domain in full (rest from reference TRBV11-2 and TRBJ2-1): EAGVAQSPRYKIIEKRQSVAFWCNPISGHATLYWYQQILGQGPKLLIQFQNNGVVDDSQLPKDRFSAERLKGVDSTLKIQPAKLEDSAVYLCASSRDFIYNEQFFGPGTRLTVL.

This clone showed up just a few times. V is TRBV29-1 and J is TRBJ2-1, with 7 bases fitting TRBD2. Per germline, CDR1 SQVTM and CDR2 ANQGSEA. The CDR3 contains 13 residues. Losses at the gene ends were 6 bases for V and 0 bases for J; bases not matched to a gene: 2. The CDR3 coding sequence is TGCAGCGTCGGACTAGGCTCCTACAATGAGCAGTTCTTC. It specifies CSVGLGSYNEQFF.

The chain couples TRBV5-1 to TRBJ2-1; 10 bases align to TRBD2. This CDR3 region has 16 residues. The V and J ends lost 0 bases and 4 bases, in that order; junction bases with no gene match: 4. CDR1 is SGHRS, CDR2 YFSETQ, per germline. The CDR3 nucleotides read TGCGCCAGCAGCTTGGGACCTAGCGGGAGTTACAATGAGCAGTTCTTC. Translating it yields CASSLGPSGSYNEQFF.

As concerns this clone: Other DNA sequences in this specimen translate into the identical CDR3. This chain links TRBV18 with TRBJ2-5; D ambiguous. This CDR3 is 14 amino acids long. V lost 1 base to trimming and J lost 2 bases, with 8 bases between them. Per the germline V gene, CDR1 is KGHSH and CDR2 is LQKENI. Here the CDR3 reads CASSPQGFQETQYF. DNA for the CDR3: TGTGCCAGCTCACCACAAGGCTTTCAAGAGACCCAGTACTTC.

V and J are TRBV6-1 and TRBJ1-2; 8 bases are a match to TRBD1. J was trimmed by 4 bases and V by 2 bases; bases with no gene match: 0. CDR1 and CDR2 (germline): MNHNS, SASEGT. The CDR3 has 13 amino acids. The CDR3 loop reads CASSEQGAYGYTF. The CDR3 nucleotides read TGTGCCAGCAGTGAACAGGGGGCCTATGGCTACACCTTC.